One sample yielded the 10 T cell receptor beta chains listed below, sequenced in a study of early T cells in non-severe SARS-CoV-2 infection. TCRdb re-derived calls from the 5' RACE reads in MiXCR, one entry per CDR3 protein. The table lists some 39,000 distinct CDR3 sequences, under 4.5% of them singletons. What was sequenced was whole blood. Receptors originate from an adult who was a healthcare worker with PCR-confirmed SARS-CoV-2 infection or an uninfected control (not recorded which).

This clonotype was seen ten or more times. The genes are TRBV5-1 and TRBJ2-2; a weak D match, TRBD1 (5 bases). The CDR3 runs to 20 residues. The germline V gene has CDR1 SGHRS and CDR2 YFSETQ. V was pared by 4 bases and J by 1 base, with 26 bases between. CDR3 sequence (DNA): TGCGCCAGCAGCACACTAACAGGACGCCGATGGGTTGTGAACACCGGGGAGCTGTTTTTT. As protein: CASSTLTGRRWVVNTGELFF.

This clonotype was detected many times. J is TRBJ2-7 and V is TRBV11-2; 7 nucleotides agree with TRBD1. V lost 4 bases, J lost 3 bases, and 3 bases stayed unmatched. The CDR3 has 13 residues. Germline V gives CDR1 SGHAT, CDR2 FQNNGV. In DNA, the CDR3 is TGTGCCAGCAGCTCGGGGACAGTCTACGAGCAGTACTTC. Its protein product is CASSSGTVYEQYF.

This clonotype was counted ten times or more. CDR3 amino acids: CSVQSGGRGHEQYF. The CDR3 DNA sequence: TGCAGCGTCCAATCTGGGGGTAGGGGTCACGAGCAGTACTTC. The chain joins TRBV29-1 to TRBJ2-7, with D perhaps given as TRBD1 or TRBD2 (5 bases each). With 6 bases removed from V and 5 bases from J, the gap between germline ends came to 20 bases. Germline V gene data show CDR1 as SQVTM and CDR2 as ANQGSEA. The CDR3 covers 14 residues.

This clonotype has at least ten counts. This chain links TRBV20-1 with TRBJ2-3; D not certain. CDR3 length: 15 residues. The germline CDR1 and CDR2 sequences are DFQATT and SNEGSKA (reference sequence). Trimming took 2 bases from V and 2 from J, leaving 14 bases between them. The DNA of the CDR3 is TGCAGTGCTAGACGACCCGGCGGATTCACAGATACGCAGTATTTT. Encoded protein: CSARRPGGFTDTQYF.

This clonotype was observed at least ten times. This chain connects TRBV11-2 to TRBJ2-2, with 8 bases aligning to TRBD2. J gave up 4 bases and V 7 bases, and 8 bases lay outside the gene matches. CDR1 is SGHAT and CDR2 is FQNNGV in the germline V gene. The CDR3 consists of 15 residues. This CDR3 is CASTLGAGGTGELFF. Written as DNA, the CDR3 is TGTGCCAGCACCCTCGGGGCGGGAGGCACCGGGGAGCTGTTTTTT.

This clonotype has ten or more counts. The chain is built from TRBV18 and TRBJ1-1; D unclear. V shed 7 bases and J shed 3 bases, with 12 bases lying between them. This CDR3 has 13 residues. Germline V gives CDR1 KGHSH, CDR2 LQKENI. In nucleotides, the CDR3 is TGTGCCAGCTTAGAAGGGCTGGACACTGAAGCTTTCTTT. It yields the protein CASLEGLDTEAFF.

This clonotype was seen many times. This chain links TRBV7-9 with TRBJ1-2, with 10 positions matching TRBD1. This CDR3 comprises 18 residues. With V trimmed by 5 bases and J by 2 bases, 14 bases remained unmatched. Germline-derived CDR1 and CDR2 are SEHNR and FQNEAQ (reference sequence). This CDR3 reads CASSLGRYGTGENYGYTF. CDR3 DNA sequence: TGTGCCAGCAGCCTAGGGAGATACGGGACAGGGGAAAACTATGGCTACACCTTC.

This clonotype was counted at least ten times. The J gene is TRBJ1-1, the V gene TRBV7-3; a possible D gene is TRBD1 (6 bases). The V gene lost 0 bases and the J gene lost 7 bases, with 12 bases spanning the gap. The CDR3 consists of 14 residues. The germline V gene has CDR1 SGHTA and CDR2 FQGTGA. Written as DNA, the CDR3 is TGTGCCAGCAGCTTAACGGCCGGGGGCTTTGAAGCTTTCTTT. It encodes CASSLTAGGFEAFF. Combining the CDR3 with reference TRBV7-3 and TRBJ1-1 gives the whole variable domain GAGVSQTPSNKVTEKGKYVELRCDPISGHTALYWYRQSLGQGPEFLIYFQGTGAADDSGLPNDRFFAVRPEGSVSTLKIQRTERGDSAVYLCASSLTAGGFEAFFGQGTRLTVV.

This clonotype was counted ten times or more. The gene calls are TRBV20-1 and TRBJ1-1, with a possible D match to TRBD1 (5 bases). V was clipped by 5 bases and J by 1 base, with 11 bases between them. This CDR3 spans 13 amino acids. Germline values: CDR1 DFQATT, CDR2 SNEGSKA (reference sequence). CDR3 nucleotide sequence: TGCAGTGCTTTCAAGACAGCGAACACTGAAGCTTTCTTT. Its translation: CSAFKTANTEAFF.

Ten or more counts support this clonotype. The V gene is TRBV4-1, the J gene TRBJ2-1, with 10 bases lining up with TRBD2. CDR1 MGHRA and CDR2 YSYEKL come from the germline V gene. The CDR3 contains 15 residues. V shed 3 bases, J shed 4 bases, and the junction held 3 bases outside the gene matches. The CDR3 is CASSQVSGRYNEQFF. CDR3 bases: TGCGCCAGCAGCCAGGTTAGCGGGAGGTACAATGAGCAGTTCTTC.